The 10 T cell receptor beta chains listed next were all sequenced from one sample in a study of T-cell reconstitution after alpha-beta-depleted transplantation in children. Molecular barcoding with unique molecular identifiers was used for the TCRbeta library. MiXCR, applied by TCRdb to the PCR reads, yields one record per CDR3 protein. The sample has about 900,000 distinct CDR3 sequences, about 29% seen once. The sequencing here drew on PBMCs, mostly from graft donor cells, taken 360 days after TCRalphabeta/CD19-depleted stem cell transplant. The source of these receptors is a boy in the first two years of life who had a stem cell transplant for SCID, so the T cells may come from the graft donor.

J is TRBJ2-7 and V is TRBV4-2; possible D gene TRBD1, 6 bases. V lost 1 base and J 2 bases, leaving 24 bases between the germline ends. Germline V CDR1 and CDR2: LGHNA, YNFKEQ. CDR3 length: 19 amino acids. The CDR3 spells CASSQVTLPPWTETYEQYF. CDR3 sequence (DNA): TGTGCCAGCAGCCAAGTGACACTGCCCCCATGGACAGAAACCTACGAGCAGTACTTC.

This clonotype was counted only a few times. The rearrangement uses TRBV24-1 and TRBJ2-1; D tentatively fits TRBD1 or TRBD2 (5 bases each). CDR1 is KGHDR and CDR2 is SFDVKD in the germline V gene. V gave up 4 bases and J gave up 6 bases, with 9 bases separating them. The CDR3 consists of 13 residues. The chain's CDR3 is CATSEWDVNEQFF. CDR3 coding DNA: TGTGCCACCAGTGAATGGGACGTCAATGAGCAGTTCTTC.

The V call is TRBV11-2, the J call TRBJ2-3, with D possibly being TRBD2 (5 bases). Germline CDR1 reads SGHAT; CDR2 reads FQNNGV. CDR3 size: 15 residues. Trimming pared 8 bases from V and 2 bases from J, leaving 17 bases between. The CDR3 sequence is CASRPFRGVTDTQYF. For the CDR3, the DNA is TGTGCCAGCCGGCCCTTCCGGGGAGTCACAGATACGCAGTATTTT.

This clonotype has only one observation. The CDR3 protein is CSAYHNAGPGELFF. For the CDR3, the DNA is TGCAGTGCTTACCATAACGCGGGGCCCGGGGAGCTGTTTTTT. The gene calls are TRBV20-1 and TRBJ2-2, with a weak D call TRBD2 (6 bases). Germline CDR1 reads DFQATT; CDR2 reads SNEGSKA (reference sequence). This CDR3 comprises 14 residues. V lost 5 bases and J lost 6, with 16 bases in between.

This chain joins TRBV10-3 and TRBJ2-2, with 8 bases lining up with TRBD1. The CDR3 extends over 12 amino acids. V shed 8 bases and J 4 bases; nucleotides not matched to a gene: 0. Germline CDR1 ENHRY, CDR2 SYGVKD. CDR3 protein: CAIGQGTGELFF. In nucleotides, the CDR3 is TGTGCCATCGGACAGGGCACCGGGGAGCTGTTTTTT.

The chain uses TRBV7-9 and TRBJ2-1; D may correspond to TRBD1 or TRBD2 (5 bases each). The germline V and J ends were trimmed by 6 bases and 6 bases, with 15 bases remaining between them. This CDR3 comprises 14 residues. Germline values: CDR1 SEHNR, CDR2 FQNEAQ (reference sequence). CDR3 region: CASRQLGTFNEQFF. CDR3 bases: TGTGCCAGCAGACAGCTCGGGACCTTCAATGAGCAGTTCTTC. Full variable domain (outside the CDR3, taken from reference TRBV7-9 and TRBJ2-1): DTGVSQNPRHKITKRGQNVTFRCDPISEHNRLYWYRQTLGQGPEFLTYFQNEAQLEKSRLLSDRFSAERPKGSFSTLEIQRTEQGDSAMYLCASRQLGTFNEQFFGPGTRLTVL.

This clonotype has more than one count but fewer than ten. The DNA of the CDR3 is TGCGCCAGCAGCCCGACAGTCCCCACCGGGGAGCTGTTTTTT. Its translation: CASSPTVPTGELFF. The V gene is TRBV5-1, the J gene TRBJ2-2; weak D call: TRBD1 (5 bases). Looked up from germline, CDR1 is SGHRS and CDR2 is YFSETQ. V was cut by 4 bases and J by 4 bases, with 11 bases left in between. The CDR3 extends over 14 amino acids. The full variable domain, in which reference TRBV5-1 and TRBJ2-2 provide the parts outside the CDR3, is KAGVTQTPRYLIKTRGQQVTLSCSPISGHRSVSWYQQTPGQGLQFLFEYFSETQRNKGNFPGRFSGRQFSNSRSEMNVSTLELGDSALYLCASSPTVPTGELFFGEGSRLTVL.

This rearrangement joins TRBV28 to TRBJ2-2; tentatively, D is TRBD1 (6 bases). Deletions cut 4 bases from V and 3 bases from J, with 24 bases between. In germline, CDR1 is MDHEN, CDR2 SYDVKM. CDR3 length: 19 residues. This CDR3 is CASSYPLRQEGVYTGELFF. DNA for the CDR3: TGTGCCAGCAGTTACCCCCTCAGACAGGAAGGGGTCTACACCGGGGAGCTGTTTTTT.

This clonotype was seen more than once but under ten times. CDR3 DNA sequence: TGTGCCATCAGTGGCCAGGACAGGGGGAACACTGAAGCTTTCTTT. Its protein is CAISGQDRGNTEAFF. V usage is TRBV10-3 and J usage is TRBJ1-1; 9 bases align to TRBD1. The CDR3 has 15 amino acids. With 4 bases clipped from V and 1 base from J, the junction kept 4 bases outside the gene matches. The germline V gene has CDR1 ENHRY and CDR2 SYGVKD.

This clonotype has at least ten counts. The rearrangement joins TRBV12-3 or TRBV12-4 to TRBJ2-7, with 15 bases aligning to TRBD2. The CDR3 consists of 17 residues. With 5 bases clipped from V and 3 bases from J, the junction kept 8 bases outside the gene matches. CDR3 DNA: TGTGCCAGCAGTCCACTCGGACTAGCGGGGGGGCTCTACGAGCAGTACTTC. It encodes CASSPLGLAGGLYEQYF.